Listed below are T cell receptor beta chains from one sample, sequenced in a study of T cell changes during pregnancy in multiple sclerosis. Data came from immunoSEQ multiplex PCR; TCRdb stores just in-frame clones and leaves some out. The sample lists some 40,000 clones, approximately 94% occurring once. Sample: CD4+ T cells from peripheral blood mononuclear cells, taken in the second trimester of pregnancy. These receptor sequences come from a female donor with multiple sclerosis, enrolled in a pregnancy study. Both conserved end residues are part of each CDR3. A D gene is named only where the DNA matches it firmly. Clone size, where shown, is once, few, many, or a class for clones that have expanded.

V: TRBV6-6; D: .; J: TRBJ1-1; size: .; DNA: TGTGCCAGCACTAGAGACAGTCGTTCTACTGAAGCTTTCTTT; CDR3: CASTRDSRSTEAFF
V: TRBV5-1; D: .; J: TRBJ2-3; size: .; DNA: TGCGCCAGCAGCCCTGCCGGACAGAACACAGATACGCAGTATTTT; CDR3: CASSPAGQNTDTQYF
V: TRBV10-3; D: .; J: TRBJ2-3; size: .; DNA: TGTGCCATCAGTGACCGCCCTGCCGGAGATACGCAGTATTTT; CDR3: CAISDRPAGDTQYF
V: TRBV6-1; D: TRBD1; J: TRBJ2-2; size: .; DNA: TGTGCCAGCAGTGCTACAGGGGGCCCCGGGGAGCTGTTTTTT; CDR3: CASSATGGPGELFF
V: TRBV7-2; D: TRBD1; J: TRBJ2-5; size: .; DNA: TGTGCCAGCAGCCCTTACGGACAGGGAGAGACCCAGTACTTC; CDR3: CASSPYGQGETQYF
V: TRBV28; D: .; J: TRBJ2-7; size: .; DNA: TGTGCCAGTAGGGCGGCCTGGGGAGACGAGCAGTACTTC; CDR3: CASRAAWGDEQYF
V: TRBV30; D: .; J: TRBJ2-1; size: once; DNA: TGTGCCTGGGAGGGCGGGAATGGCAATGAGCAGTTCTTC; CDR3: CAWEGGNGNEQFF
V: TRBV9; D: TRBD1; J: TRBJ2-6; size: .; DNA: TGTGCCAGCAGCGACAGGGGGCGAAGGGCCAACGTCCTGACTTTC; CDR3: CASSDRGRRANVLTF
V: TRBV15; D: TRBD2; J: TRBJ2-7; size: .; DNA: TGTGCCACCAGCGTACGGGGAGCGGGATACGAGCAGTACTTC; CDR3: CATSVRGAGYEQYF
V: TRBV5-4; D: TRBD2; J: TRBJ2-3; size: once; DNA: TGTGCCACCCTTGCCGAACGGGGGGGTCGGGCAGATACGCAGTATTTT; CDR3: CATLAERGGRADTQYF
V: TRBV19; D: TRBD2; J: TRBJ2-5; size: .; DNA: TGTGCCAGTAGTATACCAGGACTAGCGGGGGGCAACCCAACCCAGTACTTC; CDR3: CASSIPGLAGGNPTQYF
V: TRBV5-1; D: .; J: TRBJ2-1; size: .; DNA: TGCGCCAGCAGCTTCGGCTCTAGCTCCTACAATGAGCAGTTCTTC; CDR3: CASSFGSSSYNEQFF
V: TRBV6-5; D: .; J: TRBJ2-2; size: once; DNA: TGTGCCAGCCGCGTTAGTTTCACCGGGGAGCTGTTTTTT; CDR3: CASRVSFTGELFF
V: TRBV7-2; D: .; J: TRBJ2-5; size: .; DNA: TGTGCCAGCAGCTCTCCCCCGGGCGGGTCAATCCAAGAGACCCAGTACTTC; CDR3: CASSSPPGGSIQETQYF
V: TRBV5-4; D: TRBD1; J: TRBJ1-2; size: .; DNA: TGTGCCAGCAGCTTGCCCGAAAGGACAGGGGGCACCTATGGCTACACCTTC; CDR3: CASSLPERTGGTYGYTF
V: TRBV5-4; D: TRBD1; J: TRBJ2-1; size: .; DNA: TGTGCCAGCAGCTACCTCTACAGGGGGGACAATGAGCAGTTCTTC; CDR3: CASSYLYRGDNEQFF
V: TRBV7-9; D: TRBD1; J: TRBJ2-2; size: .; DNA: TGTGCCAGCAGCTCGGACAGGACCCTGAGCGCCGGGGAGCTGTTTTTT; CDR3: CASSSDRTLSAGELFF
V: TRBV5-1; D: .; J: TRBJ2-5; size: .; DNA: TGCGCCAGCAGCTTGGACGGGGAGACCCAGTACTTC; CDR3: CASSLDGETQYF
V: TRBV4-1; D: .; J: TRBJ1-3; size: .; DNA: TGCGCCAGCAGCCAAGACGCAGGGGGAAACACCATATATTTT; CDR3: CASSQDAGGNTIYF
V: TRBV5-4; D: TRBD2; J: TRBJ2-5; size: .; DNA: TGTGCCAGCAGCATCGCGGGAGTCAAAGAGACCCAGTACTTC; CDR3: CASSIAGVKETQYF